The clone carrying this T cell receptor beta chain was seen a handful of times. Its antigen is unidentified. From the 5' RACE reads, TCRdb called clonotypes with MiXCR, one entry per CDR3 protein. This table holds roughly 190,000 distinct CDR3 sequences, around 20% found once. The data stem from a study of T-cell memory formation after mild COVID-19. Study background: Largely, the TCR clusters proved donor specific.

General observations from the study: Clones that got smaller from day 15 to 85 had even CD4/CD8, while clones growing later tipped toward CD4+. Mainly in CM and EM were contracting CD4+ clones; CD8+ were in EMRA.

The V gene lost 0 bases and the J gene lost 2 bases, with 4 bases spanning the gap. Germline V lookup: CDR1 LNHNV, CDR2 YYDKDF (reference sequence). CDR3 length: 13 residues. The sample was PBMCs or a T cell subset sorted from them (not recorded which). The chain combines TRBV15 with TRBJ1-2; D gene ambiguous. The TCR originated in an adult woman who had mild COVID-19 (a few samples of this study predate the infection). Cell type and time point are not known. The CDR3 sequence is CATSRELNYGYTF. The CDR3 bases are TGTGCCACCAGCAGAGAGTTAAACTATGGCTACACCTTC.